Below, 9 T cell receptor beta chains from the same sample are listed, as sequenced in a study of chemoradiotherapy in HPV16-positive cancers. Only in-frame clones appear in the TCRdb table, and some are missing; sequencing was by immunoSEQ multiplex PCR. Of fewer than 6,000 clones in the sample, approximately 91% are singletons; the top ten hold over 20%. Sample: blood, taken from a patient who underwent chemoradiotherapy. The source is a human donor with HPV-associated anogenital cancer.

The J gene is TRBJ1-1, the V gene TRBV29-1, with a weak D call TRBD1 (6 bases). Trimming shortened V by 2 bases and J by 4 bases, and 11 bases separated the two germline ends. Germline V gene data show CDR1 as SQVTM and CDR2 as ANQGSEA. CDR3 length equals 13 residues. This CDR3 reads CSVESGAGTEAFF. Here the CDR3 DNA reads TGCAGCGTTGAATCAGGGGCTGGCACTGAAGCTTTCTTT.

This chain joins TRBV5-6 and TRBJ2-1; D is possibly TRBD1 (6 bases). V was shortened by 2 bases and J by 2 bases, with 14 bases between the two germline ends. CDR1 is SGHDT, CDR2 YYEEEE, per germline. The CDR3 spans 16 residues. CDR3 region: CASSFRQAPTYNEQFF. The CDR3 DNA sequence: TGTGCCAGCAGCTTTAGACAGGCACCCACCTACAATGAGCAGTTCTTC. The entire variable domain, with the rest obtained from reference TRBV5-6 and TRBJ2-1, is as follows: DAGVTQSPTHLIKTRGQQVTLRCSPKSGHDTVSWYQQALGQGPQFIFQYYEEEERQRGNFPDRFSGHQFPNYSSELNVNALLLGDSALYLCASSFRQAPTYNEQFFGPGTRLTVL.

Only one count was recorded for this clone. This chain links TRBV6-5 with TRBJ2-3, with TRBD2 identical over 11 bases. The trim removed 5 bases at V and 5 bases at J, leaving 6 bases unmatched. Germline assignment: CDR1 MNHEY and CDR2 SVGAGI. The CDR3 totals 15 residues. CDR3 nucleotide sequence: TGTGCCAGCAGTCCTAGCGGGGGGCTGGGAGATACGCAGTATTTT. Its translation: CASSPSGGLGDTQYF.

J is TRBJ2-7 and V is TRBV21-1; no check of the table's D call, TRBD2, against the DNA was made. TRBV21-1 is described as a pseudogene. The CDR3 is made up of 15 amino acids. The CDR3 bases are TGTGCCAGCAGCAAAAGTCGGGGGGGAGCCCACGAGCAGTACTTC. This encodes CASSKSRGGAHEQYF.

This chain links TRBV18 with TRBJ2-1, with 7 bases fitting TRBD2. With 3 bases clipped from V and 8 bases from J, the junction kept 7 bases outside the gene matches. Germline-derived CDR1 and CDR2 are KGHSH and LQKENI. The CDR3 has 14 amino acids. CDR3 DNA sequence: TGTGCCAGCTCACCGGGGCGGGAGTGGGATGAGCAGTTCTTC. Its protein product is CASSPGREWDEQFF.

CDR3: CASSHGAGELFF. For the CDR3, the DNA is TGCGCCAGCAGCCACGGAGCCGGGGAGCTGTTTTTT. The V gene is TRBV5-1, the J gene TRBJ2-2; D not certain. The CDR3 covers 12 residues. The germline gives CDR1 SGHRS, CDR2 YFSETQ. Trimming left V 4 bases short and J 6 bases short, with 7 bases between. Filled out from reference TRBV5-1 and TRBJ2-2, the complete variable domain reads KAGVTQTPRYLIKTRGQQVTLSCSPISGHRSVSWYQQTPGQGLQFLFEYFSETQRNKGNFPGRFSGRQFSNSRSEMNVSTLELGDSALYLCASSHGAGELFFGEGSRLTVL.

The chain joins TRBV5-6 to TRBJ1-3, with 9 bases identical to TRBD1. CDR3 length: 14 amino acids. Germline CDR1 reads SGHDT; CDR2 reads YYEEEE. V lost 6 bases, J lost 1 base, and 2 bases stayed unmatched. CDR3 residues: CASTGQGSGNTIYF. The CDR3 DNA follows: TGTGCCAGCACTGGACAGGGGTCTGGAAACACCATATATTTT.

The chain links TRBV15 to TRBJ2-7; D may correspond to TRBD1 or TRBD2 (5 bases each). V lost 0 bases and J lost 5, with 11 bases in between. The CDR3 length is 14 residues. The germline gives CDR1 LNHNV, CDR2 YYDKDF (reference sequence). Written as DNA, the CDR3 is TGTGCCACCAGCAGAGATTTGGGACCAAACGAGCAGTACTTC. It is translated as CATSRDLGPNEQYF.

The rearrangement links TRBV7-2 to TRBJ2-5; 9 nucleotides agree with TRBD1. J gave up 4 bases and V 4 bases, and 4 bases lay outside the gene matches. There are 14 residues in the CDR3. Looked up from germline, CDR1 is SGHTA and CDR2 is FQGNSA. In DNA, the CDR3 is TGTGCCAGCAGCTCGGACAGGGGCGGAGAGACCCAGTACTTC. Protein: CASSSDRGGETQYF.